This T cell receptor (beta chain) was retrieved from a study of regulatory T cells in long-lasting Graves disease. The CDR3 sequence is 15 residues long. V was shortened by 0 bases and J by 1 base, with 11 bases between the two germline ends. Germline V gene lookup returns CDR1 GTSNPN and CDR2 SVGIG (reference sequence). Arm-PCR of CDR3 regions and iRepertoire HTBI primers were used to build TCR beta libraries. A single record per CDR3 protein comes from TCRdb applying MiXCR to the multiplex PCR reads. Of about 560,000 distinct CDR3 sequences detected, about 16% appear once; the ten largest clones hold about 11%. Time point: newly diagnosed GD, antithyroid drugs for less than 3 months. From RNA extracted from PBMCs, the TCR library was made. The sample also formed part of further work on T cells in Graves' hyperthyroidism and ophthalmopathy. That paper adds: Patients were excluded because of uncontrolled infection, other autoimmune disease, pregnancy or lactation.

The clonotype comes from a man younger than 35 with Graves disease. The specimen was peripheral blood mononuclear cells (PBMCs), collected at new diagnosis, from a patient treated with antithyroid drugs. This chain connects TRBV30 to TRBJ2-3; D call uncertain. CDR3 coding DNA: TGTGCCTGGAGTGTAGAGTTAGCTGGCACAGATACGCAGTATTTT. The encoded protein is CAWSVELAGTDTQYF.